The rows below give T cell receptor beta chains drawn from one sample of a study of cytomegalovirus exposure and HLA in healthy donors. Profiled with immunoSEQ multiplex PCR; TCRdb holds only in-frame clones, not every one. The table includes around 100,000 clones, about 79% detected once. Sequencing input: PBMCs. These receptors were taken from a middle-aged man in good health and CMV-seropositive. Each CDR3 is given with its conserved first and last residue. The D gene is left open where the match is weak. Not every row has a clone size; where given, it reads once, few, many or a size class.

NA | TRBJ1-4 | TRBD1 | TRBV6-6 | CASCPGTGEVEKLFF | TGTGCCAGCTGTCCCGGGACAGGGGAAGTCGAAAAACTGTTTTTT
NA | TRBJ1-2 | TRBD1 | TRBV2 | CASTERRDSKYGYTF | TGTGCCAGCACCGAACGCCGGGACAGCAAATATGGCTACACCTTC
NA | TRBJ2-1 | NA | TRBV9 | CASRKLSSYNEQFF | TGTGCCAGCAGAAAGCTTAGCTCCTACAATGAGCAGTTCTTC
NA | TRBJ1-6 | TRBD1 | TRBV2 | CASSDGGTGRYSPLHF | TGTGCCAGCAGTGACGGCGGGACAGGGCGTTATTCACCCCTCCACTTT
once | TRBJ1-1 | TRBD1 | TRBV6-1 | CASSKQGIRTEAFF | TGTGCCAGCAGTAAACAGGGGATTCGAACTGAAGCTTTCTTT
NA | TRBJ2-7 | TRBD2 | TRBV7-2 | CASTPMAGGPYEQYF | TGTGCCAGCACTCCTATGGCGGGAGGGCCCTACGAGCAGTACTTC
few | TRBJ2-5 | NA | TRBV10-3 | CAISQGLPQETQYF | TGTGCCATCAGCCAGGGACTCCCACAAGAGACCCAGTACTTC
NA | TRBJ2-1 | TRBD1 | TRBV2 | CASIRTGSYNEQFF | TGTGCCAGCATCCGGACAGGGTCCTACAATGAGCAGTTCTTC
few | TRBJ1-1 | TRBD1 | TRBV15 | CATSRVRAGGSEAFF | TGTGCCACCAGCAGAGTTAGGGCAGGGGGCAGTGAAGCTTTCTTT
NA | TRBJ2-3 | NA | TRBV15 | CATVDGGGMPDTQYF | TGTGCCACCGTGGACGGAGGAGGGATGCCAGATACGCAGTATTTT
NA | TRBJ2-5 | NA | TRBV1 | CTSSPTLAELETQYF | TGCACCAGCAGCCCCACACTAGCGGAGTTGGAGACCCAGTACTTC
NA | TRBJ1-2 | NA | TRBV6-5 | CASSLRGLNYGYTF | TGTGCCAGCAGCCTCAGGGGCCTCAACTATGGCTACACCTTC
few | TRBJ2-5 | TRBD1 | TRBV6-1 | CASNRDRDETQYF | TGTGCCAGCAACCGGGACAGGGATGAGACCCAGTACTTC
NA | TRBJ2-7 | TRBD1 | TRBV5-1 | CASRTGGASYEQYF | TGCGCCAGCAGGACAGGGGGCGCATCCTACGAGCAGTACTTC
NA | TRBJ1-2 | TRBD1 | TRBV5-5 | CASSLGTGGYTF | TGTGCCAGCAGCCTCGGGACAGGAGGCTACACCTTC
NA | TRBJ1-5 | TRBD1 | TRBV27 | CASSRGTGGSQPQHF | TGTGCCAGCAGTAGAGGGACAGGGGGAAGTCAGCCCCAGCATTTT
once | TRBJ2-1 | TRBD2 | TRBV9 | CASSVVERGNQGEQFF | TGTGCCAGCAGCGTAGTCGAGCGGGGGAATCAAGGGGAGCAGTTCTTC
NA | TRBJ2-1 | TRBD2 | TRBV5-1 | CASSLDRLAGFF | TGCGCCAGCAGCTTGGATCGACTAGCGGGTTTCTTC
NA | TRBJ2-3 | NA | TRBV18 | CASSPRGTLSTDTQYF | TGTGCCAGCTCACCACGAGGGACACTGAGCACAGATACGCAGTATTTT
NA | TRBJ2-1 | TRBD2 | TRBV13 | CASSLGSGSGNEQFF | TGTGCCAGCAGCTTAGGTAGCGGGAGTGGAAATGAGCAGTTCTTC
few | TRBJ1-2 | TRBD1 | TRBV29-1 | CSVGQGNYGYTF | TGCAGCGTTGGACAGGGGAACTATGGCTACACCTTC
NA | TRBJ2-1 | NA | TRBV9 | CASSTSSYNEQFF | TGTGCCAGCAGTACTAGCTCCTACAATGAGCAGTTCTTC
few | TRBJ2-1 | TRBD1 | TRBV5-6 | CASSLLRDRDHNEQFF | TGTGCCAGCAGCTTGCTCCGGGACAGGGATCACAATGAGCAGTTCTTC
NA | TRBJ1-1 | NA | TRBV6-6 | CASTEPGRGHTEAFF | TGTGCCAGCACCGAGCCGGGCAGGGGTCATACTGAAGCTTTCTTT
once | TRBJ1-2 | NA | TRBV7-8 | CASSSTGYGYTF | TGTGCCAGCAGCTCTACGGGGTATGGCTACACCTTC
NA | TRBJ2-5 | NA | TRBV15 | CATSRDRGLLQETQYF | TGTGCCACCAGCAGAGATCGGGGACTCTTGCAAGAGACCCAGTACTTC
few | TRBJ2-5 | TRBD2 | TRBV18 | CASSIRTSGGPERETQYF | TGTGCCAGCTCAATTAGGACTAGCGGGGGGCCGGAGAGAGAGACCCAGTACTTC
NA | TRBJ2-1 | TRBD2 | TRBV9 | CASSDGTSGGHSKQFF | TGTGCCAGCAGCGACGGGACTAGCGGGGGTCACTCAAAGCAGTTCTTC
NA | TRBJ1-4 | NA | TRBV11-2 | CASSLEIGAATNEKLFF | TGTGCCAGCAGCTTAGAGATAGGAGCTGCAACTAATGAAAAACTGTTTTTT
NA | TRBJ1-3 | NA | TRBV29-1 | CSVGTSQDTIYF | TGCAGCGTTGGGACAAGCCAAGACACCATATATTTT
NA | TRBJ1-2 | TRBD1 | TRBV30 | CAWRDRTLGGYTF | TGTGCCTGGCGGGACAGGACATTAGGAGGCTACACCTTC
NA | TRBJ2-3 | NA | TRBV11-2 | CASSLASRVDTQYF | TGTGCCAGCAGCTTGGCCTCTAGAGTAGATACGCAGTATTTT
NA | TRBJ1-2 | NA | TRBV2 | CASSDRFTGDYGYTF | TGTGCCAGCAGTGACAGGTTCACCGGGGACTATGGCTACACCTTC
NA | TRBJ1-2 | NA | TRBV7-2 | CASSHSRGSGYTF | TGTGCCAGCAGCCATTCGAGAGGGAGCGGCTACACCTTC
NA | TRBJ2-2 | TRBD1 | TRBV19 | CASSSGGTGELFF | TGTGCCAGTAGTTCAGGGGGCACCGGGGAGCTGTTTTTT
NA | TRBJ1-4 | TRBD1 | TRBV6-6 | CASSYSRTGGREKLFF | TGTGCCAGCAGTTACTCGAGAACAGGGGGCAGAGAAAAACTGTTTTTT
NA | TRBJ2-5 | TRBD1 | TRBV27 | CASSLSRQGHETQYF | TGTGCCAGCAGTTTATCGAGACAGGGCCACGAGACCCAGTACTTC
NA | TRBJ1-2 | NA | TRBV6-5 | CASSPGRDSGYTF | TGTGCCAGCAGCCCAGGACGCGACAGTGGCTACACCTTC
NA | TRBJ1-6 | TRBD1 | TRBV5-4 | CASSRRPGQGMDNSPLHF | TGTGCCAGCAGCCGTCGCCCGGGACAGGGAATGGACAATTCACCCCTCCACTTT
NA | TRBJ2-5 | NA | TRBV11-2 | CASSLVRLDAYF | TGTGCCAGCAGCTTAGTTAGGCTAGATGCGTACTTC
NA | TRBJ1-2 | NA | TRBV5-1 | CASSLSEGSRGYTF | TGCGCCAGCAGCCTCTCGGAGGGGAGTCGCGGCTACACCTTC
NA | TRBJ2-3 | TRBD2 | TRBV19 | CASSLSGGGTDTQYF | TGTGCCAGTAGTCTGAGCGGGGGGGGCACAGATACGCAGTATTTT